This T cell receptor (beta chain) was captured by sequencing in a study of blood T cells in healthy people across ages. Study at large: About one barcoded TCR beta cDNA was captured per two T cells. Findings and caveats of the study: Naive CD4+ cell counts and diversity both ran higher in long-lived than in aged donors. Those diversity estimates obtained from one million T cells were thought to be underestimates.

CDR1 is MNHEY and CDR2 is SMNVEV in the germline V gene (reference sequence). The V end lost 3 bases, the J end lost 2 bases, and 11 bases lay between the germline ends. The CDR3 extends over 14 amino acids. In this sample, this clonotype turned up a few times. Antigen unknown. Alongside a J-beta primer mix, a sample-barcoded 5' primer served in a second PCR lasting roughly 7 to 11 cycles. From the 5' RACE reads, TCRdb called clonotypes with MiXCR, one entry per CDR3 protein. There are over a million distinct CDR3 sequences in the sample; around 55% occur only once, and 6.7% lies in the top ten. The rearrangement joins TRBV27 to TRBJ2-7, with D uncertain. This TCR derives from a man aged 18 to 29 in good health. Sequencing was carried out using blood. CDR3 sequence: CASSLGRLAYEQYF. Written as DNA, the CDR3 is TGTGCCAGCAGTTTGGGCAGGCTTGCCTACGAGCAGTACTTC.